This entry lists 13 T cell receptor beta chains sequenced from one sample in a study of blood T cell repertoires in COVID-19. Some clones are missing from TCRdb's copy, which holds only in-frame ones; the method was immunoSEQ multiplex PCR. Of 36,000 or so clones in the sample, over 75% were seen once. Sequenced: peripheral blood. Receptors were obtained from a human donor in a cohort sampled during active COVID-19.

The gene calls are TRBV28 and TRBJ2-1, with D perhaps matching TRBD1 (6 bases). V lost 3 bases to trimming and J lost 4 bases, with 16 bases between them. CDR1 is MDHEN, CDR2 SYDVKM, per germline. This CDR3 comprises 16 residues. CDR3: CASSFASRGQYNEQFF. In DNA form, the CDR3 reads TGTGCCAGCAGTTTCGCAAGCCGGGGACAATACAATGAGCAGTTCTTC. Variable domain in full (rest from reference TRBV28 and TRBJ2-1): DVKVTQSSRYLVKRTGEKVFLECVQDMDHENMFWYRQDPGLGLRLIYFSYDVKMKEKGDIPEGYSVSREKKERFSLILESASTNQTSMYLCASSFASRGQYNEQFFGPGTRLTVL.

This clone was counted once. In nucleotides, the CDR3 is TGTGCCACCAGCAGAGAAACAGGGGGCGCGGGGTTCGCTTTCTTT. Translation: CATSRETGGAGFAFF. V gene TRBV15 combines with J gene TRBJ1-1; 9 positions agree with TRBD1. CDR3 size: 15 residues. The V gene end was trimmed by 0 bases and the J gene end by 11 bases; junction bases not matched to a gene: 10. CDR1 and CDR2 from the germline V gene are LNHNV and YYDKDF (reference sequence).

Details on this clone: Germline is not matched at one junction end, which may reflect a read error. This chain links TRBV6-1 with TRBJ2-7; 7 bases match TRBD2. In germline, CDR1 is MNHNS, CDR2 SASEGT. The CDR3 has 16 amino acids. This CDR3 is CASREAAGTTTYEQYF. In DNA form, the CDR3 reads TGTGCCAGCAGGGAAGCGGCCGGGACTACCACCTACGAGCAGTACTTC.

About this clone itself: In the same sample, other DNA sequences code for this CDR3. The genes are TRBV2 and TRBJ2-4; D gene uncertain. Trimming removed 6 bases at V and 0 bases at J, with 12 bases between. The V gene's germline CDR1 is SNHLY and CDR2 FYNNEI. The CDR3 spans 15 residues. CDR3 loop: CASSPRVLAKNIQYF. DNA for the CDR3: TGTGCCAGCAGCCCTCGAGTGCTAGCCAAAAACATTCAGTACTTC.

This clone was found a few times. The V gene is TRBV2, the J gene TRBJ1-1; the D is unclear. Trimming cost V 8 bases and J 1 base, with 11 bases left between them. CDR1 and CDR2 (germline): SNHLY, FYNNEI. The CDR3 length is 13 residues. CDR3 in amino acids: CASFARENTEAFF. The CDR3 DNA sequence: TGTGCCAGCTTCGCGAGGGAGAACACTGAAGCTTTCTTT.

V and J are TRBV30 and TRBJ2-1, with TRBD2 matching over 11 bases. Germline-derived CDR1 and CDR2 are GTSNPN and SVGIG (reference sequence). The CDR3 is made up of 14 amino acids. Trimming removed 1 base from V and 4 bases from J; junction bases left unmatched: 0. CDR3 protein: CAWSGLAGYNEQFF. CDR3 nucleotides: TGTGCCTGGAGTGGACTAGCGGGATACAATGAGCAGTTCTTC.

This chain joins TRBV10-2 and TRBJ1-1; 8 nucleotides match TRBD1. This CDR3 has 14 residues. V was pared by 4 bases and J by 2 bases, with 3 bases of the junction left unmatched. Per the germline V gene, CDR1 is WSHSY and CDR2 is SAAADI. In DNA, the CDR3 is TGCGCCAGCAGTGTCGCAGGGGGCAACACTGAAGCTTTCTTT. Protein: CASSVAGGNTEAFF.

The genes are TRBV4-1 and TRBJ2-1; 8 bases are shared with TRBD2. The CDR3 is 17 residues long. CDR1 is MGHRA, CDR2 YSYEKL, per germline. V gave up 0 bases and J gave up 8 bases; unmatched junction bases: 12. The CDR3 here is CASSQEYGTRRVYEQFF. The CDR3 region has the DNA TGCGCCAGCAGCCAAGAATACGGGACTAGAAGGGTCTATGAGCAGTTCTTC.

V and J are TRBV7-2 and TRBJ1-2; D ambiguous. Germline V gene data show CDR1 as SGHTA and CDR2 as FQGNSA. The CDR3 covers 13 residues. Trimming took 2 bases from V and 8 from J, leaving 12 bases between them. The CDR3 DNA reads TGTGCCAGCAGCTTACTAGGAGGGCTGGGCTACACCTTC. The encoded protein is CASSLLGGLGYTF.

The genes are TRBV19 and TRBJ2-5; TRBD2 agrees at 8 bases. V dropped 6 bases and J dropped 2; count of bases not matched to a gene: 11. Germline V gene lookup returns CDR1 LNHDA and CDR2 SQIVND (reference sequence). This CDR3 is built from 16 residues. The CDR3 spells CASSSQSGLAQETQYF. The CDR3 DNA follows: TGTGCCAGTAGCTCCCAATCTGGACTAGCACAAGAGACCCAGTACTTC.

The CDR3 bases are TGTGCCAGCTCACCTCCGGGACAGGGGGCGGATCATGGCTACACCTTC. This encodes CASSPPGQGADHGYTF. The chain joins TRBV18 to TRBJ1-2, with 12 nucleotides matching TRBD1. The CDR3 runs 16 residues. Germline V gene lookup returns CDR1 KGHSH and CDR2 LQKENI. V trimming: 3 bases; J trimming: 6 bases; junction bases outside the gene matches: 8.

The V call is TRBV10-1, the J call TRBJ2-1; 9 bases align to TRBD2. CDR1 WNHNN and CDR2 SYGVQD come from the germline V gene (reference sequence). V gave up 2 bases and J gave up 7 bases; unmatched junction bases: 12. The CDR3 is 17 amino acids. CDR3 region: CASSERLAGQKRNEQFF. As DNA, the CDR3 is TGCGCCAGCAGTGAGAGGCTAGCGGGACAGAAGAGGAATGAGCAGTTCTTC.

The chain joins TRBV10-1 to TRBJ2-5; 7 bases line up with TRBD2. The CDR3 runs 15 residues. The J segment lost 1 base and the V segment lost 1 base, leaving 3 bases of the junction unmatched. CDR1 is WNHNN and CDR2 is SYGVQD in the germline V gene (reference sequence). For the CDR3, the DNA is TGCGCCAGCAGTGAGTTAGCGGGTCCCCAAGAGACCCAGTACTTC. Residues: CASSELAGPQETQYF.